A single TCR beta chain is shown here with its context. What it binds is not known. CDR3 length equals 14 residues. CDR1 and CDR2 (germline): KGHSH, LQKENI. The V end lost 2 bases, the J end lost 3 bases, and 10 bases lay between the germline ends. The entry originates in a study of identical twins. Study-wide results and caveats: Out-of-frame alpha sequences shared by twins were enriched for low generation probability. Cord blood's abundant beta clonotypes had fewer insertions, unlike memory repertoires.

Everyone who gave samples was a healthy Caucasian. Unique molecular identifiers were present on cDNA, and template switching added a universal primer site. Via MiXCR, TCRdb re-called the 5' RACE reads, giving one row per CDR3 protein. This table has about 450,000 distinct CDR3 sequences, around a sixth appearing once. Material for sequencing was naive T cells sorted from blood. The V call is TRBV18, the J call TRBJ1-1; perhaps TRBD1 as D (5 bases). This clonotype was sampled from a man aged 45 to 65 in good health. The CDR3 protein is CASSPVWGDTEAFF. The DNA of the CDR3 is TGTGCCAGCTCACCAGTCTGGGGGGACACTGAAGCTTTCTTT.